This entry lists 6 T cell receptor beta chains sequenced from one sample in a study of beta chain features in type 1 diabetes. Sequencing targeted expressed TCRB transcripts, as all isolated RNA had been reverse transcribed. TCRdb keeps only in-frame clones here, not all; method: immunoSEQ multiplex PCR. The sample lists under 500,000 clones, approximately 30% occurring once. Sequencing was done on a sample of naive CD4+ T cells from blood. The receptors were sampled from a man younger than 35 in good health.

The rearrangement uses TRBV11-2 and TRBJ2-1; D gene unclear. Germline loops: CDR1 SGHAT, CDR2 FQNNGV. The CDR3 has 13 residues. Trimming shortened V by 11 bases and J by 2 bases, and 13 bases separated the two germline ends. CDR3 sequence (DNA): TGTGCCTCACGGCCCCTCGCCTACAATGAGCAGTTCTTC. Amino acid sequence: CASRPLAYNEQFF.

V and J are TRBV9 and TRBJ1-1, with unresolved D. Trimming took 1 base from V and 3 from J, leaving 13 bases between them. The CDR3 is 15 amino acids. Germline-derived CDR1 and CDR2 are SGDLS and YYNGEE. CDR3 nucleotides: TGTGCCAGCAGCGTACGGCCGGATACAGACACTGAAGCTTTCTTT. It is translated as CASSVRPDTDTEAFF.

The V gene is TRBV14, the J gene TRBJ1-1, with 9 bases identical to TRBD1. CDR1 SGHDN and CDR2 FVKESK come from the germline V gene. The length of the CDR3 is 16 residues. Losses at the gene ends were 4 bases for V and 1 base for J; bases not matched to a gene: 7. The CDR3 DNA is TGTGCCAGCAGCCCTCGGACAGGGGTGGGGAACACTGAAGCTTTCTTT. It translates to CASSPRTGVGNTEAFF.

The sample holds one count of this clone. The chain uses TRBV29-1 and TRBJ2-1, with D perhaps TRBD2 (5 bases). CDR1 is SQVTM and CDR2 is ANQGSEA in the germline V gene. Trimming left V 7 bases short and J 2 bases short, with 15 bases between. The CDR3 is made up of 14 amino acids. CDR3 loop: CSASMDFPYNEQFF. The CDR3 bases are TGCAGCGCTAGCATGGACTTCCCCTACAATGAGCAGTTCTTC.

DNA of the CDR3: TGCGCCAGCAGCTTGGAGCTAGCGGGGGCGACAGATACGCAGTATTTT. Residues: CASSLELAGATDTQYF. The genes are TRBV5-1 and TRBJ2-3; 10 positions match TRBD2. The germline V gene encodes CDR1 SGHRS and CDR2 YFSETQ. The CDR3 totals 16 residues. Unmatched junction bases numbered 4, after V lost 0 bases and J lost 3 bases.

This clone was counted only a few times. The chain is built from TRBV25-1 and TRBJ2-3; D gene uncertain. This CDR3 is built from 13 residues. The V end lost 3 bases, the J end lost 7 bases, and 11 bases lay between the germline ends. Germline CDR1 reads MGHDK; CDR2 reads SYGVNS. CDR3 coding DNA: TGTGCCAGCAGTGATTTGTCCCCCAATACGCAGTATTTT. This sequence encodes CASSDLSPNTQYF.